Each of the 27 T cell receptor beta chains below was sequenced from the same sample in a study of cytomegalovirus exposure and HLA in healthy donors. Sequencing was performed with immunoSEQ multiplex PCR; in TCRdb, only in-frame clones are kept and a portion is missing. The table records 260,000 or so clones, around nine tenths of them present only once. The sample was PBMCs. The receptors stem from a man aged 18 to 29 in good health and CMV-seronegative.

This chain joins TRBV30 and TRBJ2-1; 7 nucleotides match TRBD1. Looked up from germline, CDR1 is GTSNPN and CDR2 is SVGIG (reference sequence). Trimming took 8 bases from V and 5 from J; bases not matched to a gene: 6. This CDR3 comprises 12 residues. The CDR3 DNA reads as TGTGCCGGGAAGGGGGCGGACAATGAGCAGTTCTTC. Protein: CAGKGADNEQFF.

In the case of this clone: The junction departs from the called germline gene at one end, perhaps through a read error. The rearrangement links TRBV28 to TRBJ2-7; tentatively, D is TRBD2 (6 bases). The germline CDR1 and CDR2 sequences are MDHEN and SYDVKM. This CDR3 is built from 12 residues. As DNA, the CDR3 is TGTGCCAGCAGTTTACCCGAGCGGGCTCTGCACTTC. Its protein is CASSLPERALHF.

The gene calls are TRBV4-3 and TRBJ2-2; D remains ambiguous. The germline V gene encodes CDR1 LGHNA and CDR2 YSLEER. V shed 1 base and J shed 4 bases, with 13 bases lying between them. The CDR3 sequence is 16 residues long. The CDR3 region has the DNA TGCGCCAGCAGCCAAGGTGGTGGTAGATCCACCGGGGAGCTGTTTTTT. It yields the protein CASSQGGGRSTGELFF.

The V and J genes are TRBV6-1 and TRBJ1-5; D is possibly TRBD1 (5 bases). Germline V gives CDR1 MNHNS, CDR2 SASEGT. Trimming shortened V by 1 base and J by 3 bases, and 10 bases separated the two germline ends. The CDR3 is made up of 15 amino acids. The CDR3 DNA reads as TGTGCCAGCAGTGAAGGTGCAGGGTTCAATCAGCCCCAGCATTTT. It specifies CASSEGAGFNQPQHF.

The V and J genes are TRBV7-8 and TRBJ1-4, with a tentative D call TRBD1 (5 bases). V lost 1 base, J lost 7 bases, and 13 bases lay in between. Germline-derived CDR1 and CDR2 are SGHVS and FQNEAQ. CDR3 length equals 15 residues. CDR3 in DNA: TGTGCCAGCAGCTTAGGGTCCGCTAGGGGTGAAAAACTGTTTTTT. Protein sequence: CASSLGSARGEKLFF.

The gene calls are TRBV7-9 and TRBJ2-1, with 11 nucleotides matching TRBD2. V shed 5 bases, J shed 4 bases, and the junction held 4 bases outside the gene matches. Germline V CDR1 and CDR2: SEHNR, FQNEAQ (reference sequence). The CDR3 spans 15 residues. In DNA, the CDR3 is TGTGCCAGCAGCCCTACTAGCGGGAGTTACAATGAGCAGTTCTTC. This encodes CASSPTSGSYNEQFF.

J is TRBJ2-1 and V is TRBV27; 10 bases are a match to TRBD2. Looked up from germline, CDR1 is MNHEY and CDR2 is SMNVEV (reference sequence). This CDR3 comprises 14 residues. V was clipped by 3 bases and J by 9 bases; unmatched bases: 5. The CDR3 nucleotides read TGTGCCAGCAGTTTTTCTAGCGGGGGTACTGAGCAGTTCTTC. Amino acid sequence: CASSFSSGGTEQFF.

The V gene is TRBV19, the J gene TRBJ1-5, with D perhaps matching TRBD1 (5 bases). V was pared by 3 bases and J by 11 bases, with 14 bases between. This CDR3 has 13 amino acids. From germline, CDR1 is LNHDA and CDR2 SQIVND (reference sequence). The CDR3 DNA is TGTGCCAGTAGTATCCCAGGGATTATGGCCCAGCATTTT. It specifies CASSIPGIMAQHF.

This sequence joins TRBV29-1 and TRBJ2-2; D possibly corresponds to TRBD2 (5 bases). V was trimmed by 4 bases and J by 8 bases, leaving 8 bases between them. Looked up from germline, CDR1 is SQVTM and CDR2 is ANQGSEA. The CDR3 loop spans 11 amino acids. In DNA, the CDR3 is TGCAGCGTTGCCGGGGAGGGGGAGCTGTTTTTT. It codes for CSVAGEGELFF.

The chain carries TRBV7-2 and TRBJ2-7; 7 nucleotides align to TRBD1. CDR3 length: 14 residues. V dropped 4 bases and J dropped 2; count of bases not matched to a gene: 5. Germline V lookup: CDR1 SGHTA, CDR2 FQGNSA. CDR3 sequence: CASSYRQGAYEQYF. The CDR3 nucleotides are TGTGCCAGCAGCTACAGACAGGGCGCCTACGAGCAGTACTTC.

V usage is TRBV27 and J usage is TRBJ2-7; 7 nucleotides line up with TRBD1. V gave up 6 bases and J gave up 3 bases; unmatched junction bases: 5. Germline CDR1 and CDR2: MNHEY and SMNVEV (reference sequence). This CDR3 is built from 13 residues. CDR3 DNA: TGTGCCAGCAGCTTACAGGGGCACTACGAGCAGTACTTC. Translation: CASSLQGHYEQYF.

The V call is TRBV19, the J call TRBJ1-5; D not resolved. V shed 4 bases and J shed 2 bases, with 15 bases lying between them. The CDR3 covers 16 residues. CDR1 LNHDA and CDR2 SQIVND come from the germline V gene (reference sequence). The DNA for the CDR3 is TGTGCCAGTAGTAGTGGACTTTTGGTGGGCAATCAGCCCCAGCATTTT. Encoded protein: CASSSGLLVGNQPQHF.

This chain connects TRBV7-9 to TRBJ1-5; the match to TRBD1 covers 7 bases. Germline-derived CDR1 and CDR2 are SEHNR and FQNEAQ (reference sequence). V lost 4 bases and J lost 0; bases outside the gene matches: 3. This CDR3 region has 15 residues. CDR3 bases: TGTGCCAGCAGCTCGACAGGGTATAGCAATCAGCCCCAGCATTTT. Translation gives CASSSTGYSNQPQHF. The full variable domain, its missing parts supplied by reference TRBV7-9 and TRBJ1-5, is DTGVSQNPRHKITKRGQNVTFRCDPISEHNRLYWYRQTLGQGPEFLTYFQNEAQLEKSRLLSDRFSAERPKGSFSTLEIQRTEQGDSAMYLCASSSTGYSNQPQHFGDGTRLSIL.

The CDR3 DNA reads as TGCGCCAGCAGCTTGAGGGGCTCCTACGAGCAGTACTTC. Amino acid sequence: CASSLRGSYEQYF. The V call is TRBV5-1, the J call TRBJ2-7; D is perhaps TRBD1 (5 bases). CDR1 is SGHRS, CDR2 YFSETQ, per germline. V lost 1 base, J lost 0 bases, and 5 bases lay in between. The CDR3 has 13 amino acids.

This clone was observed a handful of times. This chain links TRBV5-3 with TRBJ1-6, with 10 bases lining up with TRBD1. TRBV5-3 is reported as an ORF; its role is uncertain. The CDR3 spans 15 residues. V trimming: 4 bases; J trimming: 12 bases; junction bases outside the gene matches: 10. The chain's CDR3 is CARSTRDRGWRPLHF. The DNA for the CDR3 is TGTGCCAGAAGCACCCGGGACAGGGGTTGGAGACCCCTCCACTTT.

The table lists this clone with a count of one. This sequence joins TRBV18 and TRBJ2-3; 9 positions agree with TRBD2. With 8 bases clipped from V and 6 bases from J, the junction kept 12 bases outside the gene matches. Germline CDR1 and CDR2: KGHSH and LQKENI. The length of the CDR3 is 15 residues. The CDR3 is CASTAMREGGDTQYF. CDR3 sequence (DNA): TGTGCCAGCACCGCGATGCGGGAGGGCGGGGATACGCAGTATTTT.

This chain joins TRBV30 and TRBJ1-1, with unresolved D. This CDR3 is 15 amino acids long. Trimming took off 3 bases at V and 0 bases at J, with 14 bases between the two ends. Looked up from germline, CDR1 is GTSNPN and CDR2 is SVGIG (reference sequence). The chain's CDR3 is CAWRFARRLNTEAFF. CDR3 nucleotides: TGTGCCTGGAGATTTGCCCGGAGATTGAACACTGAAGCTTTCTTT. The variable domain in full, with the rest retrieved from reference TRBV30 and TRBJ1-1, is SQTIHQWPATLVQPVGSPLSLECTVEGTSNPNLYWYRQAAGRGLQLLFYSVGIGQISSEVPQNLSASRPQDRQFILSSKKLLLSDSGFYLCAWRFARRLNTEAFFGQGTRLTVV.

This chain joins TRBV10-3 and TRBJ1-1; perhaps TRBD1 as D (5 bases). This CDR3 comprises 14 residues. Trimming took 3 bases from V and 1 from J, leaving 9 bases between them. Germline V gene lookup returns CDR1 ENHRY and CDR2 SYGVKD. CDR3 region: CAISEGRGNTEAFF. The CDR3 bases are TGTGCCATCAGTGAAGGGAGGGGGAACACTGAAGCTTTCTTT.

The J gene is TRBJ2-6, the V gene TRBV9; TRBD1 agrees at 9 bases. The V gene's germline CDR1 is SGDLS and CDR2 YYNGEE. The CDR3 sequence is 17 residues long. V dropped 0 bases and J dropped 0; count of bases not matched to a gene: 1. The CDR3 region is CASSVGGQGSGANVLTF. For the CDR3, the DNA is TGTGCCAGCAGCGTAGGGGGACAGGGCTCTGGGGCCAACGTCCTGACTTTC.

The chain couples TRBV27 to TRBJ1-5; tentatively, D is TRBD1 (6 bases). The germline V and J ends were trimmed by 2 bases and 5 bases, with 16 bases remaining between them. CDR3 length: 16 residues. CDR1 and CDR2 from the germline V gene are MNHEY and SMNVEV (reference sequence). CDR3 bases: TGTGCCAGCAGTTTAAATTCAGGGGAGTACCATCAGCCCCAGCATTTT. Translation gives CASSLNSGEYHQPQHF.

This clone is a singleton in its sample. The CDR3 coding sequence is TGTGCCAGCAGCTTAGAAGGTGACAGGGCTCCCTACAATGAGCAGTTCTTC. Protein sequence: CASSLEGDRAPYNEQFF. J is TRBJ2-1 and V is TRBV7-6; 7 positions agree with TRBD1. The germline CDR1 and CDR2 sequences are SGHVS and FNYEAQ. This CDR3 has 17 amino acids. Trimming at V came to 1 base and at J to 2 bases, leaving 8 bases not matched to a gene.

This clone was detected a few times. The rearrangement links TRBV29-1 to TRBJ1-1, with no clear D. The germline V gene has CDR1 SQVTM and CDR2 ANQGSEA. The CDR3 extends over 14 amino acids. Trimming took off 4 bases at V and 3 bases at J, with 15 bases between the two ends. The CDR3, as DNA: TGCAGCGTTGGCAGTTGGGAGAGGGACACTGAAGCTTTCTTT. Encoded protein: CSVGSWERDTEAFF.

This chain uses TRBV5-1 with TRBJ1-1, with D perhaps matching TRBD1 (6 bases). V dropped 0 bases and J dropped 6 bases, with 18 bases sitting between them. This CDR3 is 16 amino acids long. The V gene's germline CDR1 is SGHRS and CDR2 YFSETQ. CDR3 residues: CASSLGPAGGAPEAFF. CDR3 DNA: TGCGCCAGCAGCTTGGGGCCGGCTGGGGGCGCCCCTGAAGCTTTCTTT. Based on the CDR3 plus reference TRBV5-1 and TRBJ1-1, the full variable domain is KAGVTQTPRYLIKTRGQQVTLSCSPISGHRSVSWYQQTPGQGLQFLFEYFSETQRNKGNFPGRFSGRQFSNSRSEMNVSTLELGDSALYLCASSLGPAGGAPEAFFGQGTRLTVV.

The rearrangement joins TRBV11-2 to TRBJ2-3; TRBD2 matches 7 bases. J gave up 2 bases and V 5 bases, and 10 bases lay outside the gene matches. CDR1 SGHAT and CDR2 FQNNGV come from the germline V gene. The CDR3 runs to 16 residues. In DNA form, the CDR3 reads TGTGCCAGCAGCCACCGACTAGCCTCCTTCACAGATACGCAGTATTTT. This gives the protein CASSHRLASFTDTQYF.

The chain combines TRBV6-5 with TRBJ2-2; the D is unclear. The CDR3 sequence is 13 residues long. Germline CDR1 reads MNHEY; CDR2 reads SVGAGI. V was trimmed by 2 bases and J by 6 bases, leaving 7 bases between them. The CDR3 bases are TGTGCCAGCAGTTACGCCGGGTCCGGGGAGCTGTTTTTT. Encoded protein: CASSYAGSGELFF.

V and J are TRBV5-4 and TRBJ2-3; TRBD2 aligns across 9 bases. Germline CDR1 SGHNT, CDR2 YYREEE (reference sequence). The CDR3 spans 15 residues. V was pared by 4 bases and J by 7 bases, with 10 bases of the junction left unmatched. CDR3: CASSLRGGPLNTQYF. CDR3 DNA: TGTGCCAGCAGCCTGCGGGGGGGGCCTCTGAATACGCAGTATTTT.

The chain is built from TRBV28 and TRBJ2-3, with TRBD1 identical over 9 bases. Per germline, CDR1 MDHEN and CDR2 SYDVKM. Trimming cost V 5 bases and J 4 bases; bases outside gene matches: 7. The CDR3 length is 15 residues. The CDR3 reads CASSLTGQGADTQYF. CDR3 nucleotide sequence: TGTGCCAGCAGTCTGACGGGACAGGGCGCAGATACGCAGTATTTT.